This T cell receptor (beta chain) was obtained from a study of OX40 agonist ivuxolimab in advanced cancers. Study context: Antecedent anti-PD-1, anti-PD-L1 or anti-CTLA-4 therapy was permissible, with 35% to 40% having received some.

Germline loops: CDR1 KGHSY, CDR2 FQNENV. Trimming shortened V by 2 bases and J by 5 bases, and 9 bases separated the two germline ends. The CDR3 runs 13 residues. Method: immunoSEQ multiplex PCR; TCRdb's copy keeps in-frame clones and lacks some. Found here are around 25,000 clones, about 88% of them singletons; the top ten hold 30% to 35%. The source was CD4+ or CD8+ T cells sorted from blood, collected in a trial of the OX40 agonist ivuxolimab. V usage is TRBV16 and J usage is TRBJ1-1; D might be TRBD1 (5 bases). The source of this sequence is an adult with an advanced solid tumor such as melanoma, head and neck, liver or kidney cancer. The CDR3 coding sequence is TGTGCCAGCAGCCAAGTTGACAGAACTGAAGCTTTCTTT. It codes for CASSQVDRTEAFF. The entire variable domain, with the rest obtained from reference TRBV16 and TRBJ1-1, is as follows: GEEVAQTPKHLVRGEGQKAKLYCAPIKGHSYVFWYQQVLKNEFKFLISFQNENVFDETGMPKERFSAKCLPNSPCSLEIQATKLEDSAVYFCASSQVDRTEAFFGQGTRLTVV.